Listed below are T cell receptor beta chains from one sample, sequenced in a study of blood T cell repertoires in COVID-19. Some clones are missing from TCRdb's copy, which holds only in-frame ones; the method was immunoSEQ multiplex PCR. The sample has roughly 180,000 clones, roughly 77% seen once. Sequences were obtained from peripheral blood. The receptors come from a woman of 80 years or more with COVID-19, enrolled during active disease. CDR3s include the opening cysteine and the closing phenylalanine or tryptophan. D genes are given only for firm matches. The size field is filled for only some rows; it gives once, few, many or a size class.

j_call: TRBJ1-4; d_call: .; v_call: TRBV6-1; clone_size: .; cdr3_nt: TGTGCCAGCAGTGACCATATTTACGGGACTCTTGGTGATGAAAAACTGTTTTTT; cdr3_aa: CASSDHIYGTLGDEKLFF
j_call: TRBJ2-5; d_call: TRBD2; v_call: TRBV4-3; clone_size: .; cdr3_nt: TGCGCCAGCAGCCAAGACCCACTAGCGGGGGGGCAAGAGACCCAGTACTTC; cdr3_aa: CASSQDPLAGGQETQYF
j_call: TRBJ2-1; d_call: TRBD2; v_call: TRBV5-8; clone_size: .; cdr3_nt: TGTGCCAGCAGCTTGGGCCTAGCGGGGGCAGGGTATGAGCAGTTCTTC; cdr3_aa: CASSLGLAGAGYEQFF
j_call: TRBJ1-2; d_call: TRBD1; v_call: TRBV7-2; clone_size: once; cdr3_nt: TGTGCCAGCAGCCCCCCCGGGACAGGGAACTATGGCTACACCTTC; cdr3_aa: CASSPPGTGNYGYTF
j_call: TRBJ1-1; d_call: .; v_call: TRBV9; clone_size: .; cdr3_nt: TGTGCCAGCAGCGTTAGAGCGGGGTTGAGCACTGAAGCTTTCTTT; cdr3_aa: CASSVRAGLSTEAFF
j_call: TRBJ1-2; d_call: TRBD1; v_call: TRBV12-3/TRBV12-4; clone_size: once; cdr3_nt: TGTGCCAGCAGCCCCCGGGACAGGGACGGCTACACCTTC; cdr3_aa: CASSPRDRDGYTF
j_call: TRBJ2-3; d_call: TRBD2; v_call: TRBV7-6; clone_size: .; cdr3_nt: TGTGCCAGCAGCCCCGTAGGGGCGGGAGGCCGAGATACGCAGTATTTT; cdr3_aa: CASSPVGAGGRDTQYF
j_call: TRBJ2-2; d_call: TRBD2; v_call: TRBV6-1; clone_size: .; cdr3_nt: TGTGCCAGCAGTGGGGGGCCCCTAGCGGGAGCCAGGACCGGGGAGCTGTTTTTT; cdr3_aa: CASSGGPLAGARTGELFF
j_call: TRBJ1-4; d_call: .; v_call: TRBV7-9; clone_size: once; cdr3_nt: TGTGCCAGCAGCTTAGGGGGGGCTAATGAAAAACTGTTTTTT; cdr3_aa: CASSLGGANEKLFF
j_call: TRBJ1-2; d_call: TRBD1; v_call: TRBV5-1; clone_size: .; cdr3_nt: TGCGCCAGCAGCTTGGCCACAGGGGGCGATGGCTACACCTTC; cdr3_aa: CASSLATGGDGYTF
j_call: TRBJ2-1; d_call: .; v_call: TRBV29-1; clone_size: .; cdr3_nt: TGCAGCGTGGGGGCGTTATCCTACAATGAGCAGTTCTTC; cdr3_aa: CSVGALSYNEQFF
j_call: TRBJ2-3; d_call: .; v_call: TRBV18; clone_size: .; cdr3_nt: TGTGCCAGCTCACCACCCGCAGATACGCAGTATTTT; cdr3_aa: CASSPPADTQYF
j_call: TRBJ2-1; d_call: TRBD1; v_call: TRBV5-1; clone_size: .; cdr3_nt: TGCGCCAGCAGCTTGGGCCTTTTGACAGGGTCCTACAATGAGCAGTTCTTC; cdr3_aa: CASSLGLLTGSYNEQFF
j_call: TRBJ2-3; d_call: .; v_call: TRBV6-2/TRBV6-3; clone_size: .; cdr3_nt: TGTGCCAGCAGTTTTCCTGGCGGCAGCACAGATACGCAGTATTTT; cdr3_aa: CASSFPGGSTDTQYF
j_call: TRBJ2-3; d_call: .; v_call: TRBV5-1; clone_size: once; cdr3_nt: TGCGCCAGCAGCTTGGCCGGAGCAGATACGCAGTATTTT; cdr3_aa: CASSLAGADTQYF
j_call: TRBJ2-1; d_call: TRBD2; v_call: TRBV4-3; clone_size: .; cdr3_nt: TGCGCCAGCAGCCAAGATACGGCCCTAGCGGGGGGGAAGTTCTTC; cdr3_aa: CASSQDTALAGGKFF
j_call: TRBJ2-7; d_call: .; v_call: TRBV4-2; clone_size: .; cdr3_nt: TGTGCCAGCAGCCAAGGGGTGGAGCGGCCCTACGAGCAGTACTTC; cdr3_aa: CASSQGVERPYEQYF
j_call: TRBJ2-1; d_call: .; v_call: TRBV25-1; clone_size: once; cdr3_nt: TGTGCCAGCAGTGAGGCAGGGAACAATGAGCAGTTCTTC; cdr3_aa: CASSEAGNNEQFF
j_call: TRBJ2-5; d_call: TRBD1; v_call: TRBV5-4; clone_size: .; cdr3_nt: TGTGCCAGCAGCCCCAGGACAGGGGGCGCGCAGACCCAGTACTTC; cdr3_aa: CASSPRTGGAQTQYF
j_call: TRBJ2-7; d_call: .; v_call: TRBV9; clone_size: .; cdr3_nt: TGTGCCAGCAGTTGCACAGGGTGCTACGAGCAGTACTTC; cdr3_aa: CASSCTGCYEQYF
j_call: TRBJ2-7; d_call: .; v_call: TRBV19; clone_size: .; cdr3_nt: TGTGCCAGTAGTCCCCTCCTCTCCTACGAGCAGTACTTC; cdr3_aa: CASSPLLSYEQYF
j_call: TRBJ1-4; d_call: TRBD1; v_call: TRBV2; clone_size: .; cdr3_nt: TGTGCCAGCAACGGACAGGGAACTAATGAAAAACTGTTTTTT; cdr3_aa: CASNGQGTNEKLFF
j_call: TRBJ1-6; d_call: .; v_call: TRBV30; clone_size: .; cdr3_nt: TGTGCCTGGGGGGCGGGGCGTGAATCACCCCTCCACTTT; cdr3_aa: CAWGAGRESPLHF
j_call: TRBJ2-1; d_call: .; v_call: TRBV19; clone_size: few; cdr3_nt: TGTGCCAGTAGTAGATTGGACAGTAATGAGCAGTTCTTC; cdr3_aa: CASSRLDSNEQFF
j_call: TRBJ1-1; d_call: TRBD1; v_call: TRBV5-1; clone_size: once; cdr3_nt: TGCGCCAGCAGCCTAACAGGGGACACTGAAGCTTTCTTT; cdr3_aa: CASSLTGDTEAFF
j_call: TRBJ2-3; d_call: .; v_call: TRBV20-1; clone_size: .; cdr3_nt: TGCAGTGCCAGACGGGCAGATACGCAGTATTTT; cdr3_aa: CSARRADTQYF
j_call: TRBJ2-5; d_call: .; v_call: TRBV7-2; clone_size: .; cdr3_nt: TGTGCCAGCAGCTTAGATATGACACCGAAGCAAGAGACCCAGTACTTC; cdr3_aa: CASSLDMTPKQETQYF
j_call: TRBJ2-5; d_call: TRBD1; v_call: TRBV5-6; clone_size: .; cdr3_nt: TGTGCCAGCAGCTGGGGGACAGGTCCTTGGGAGACCCAGTACTTC; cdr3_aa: CASSWGTGPWETQYF
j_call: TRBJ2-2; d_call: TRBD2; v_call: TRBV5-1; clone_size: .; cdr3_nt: TGCGCCAGCAGCATAAGGACTAGCGGGAAGGCCGGGGAGCTGTTTTTT; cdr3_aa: CASSIRTSGKAGELFF
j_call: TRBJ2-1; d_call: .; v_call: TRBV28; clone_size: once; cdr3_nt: TGTGCCAGCAGTTTTCCCTTCCCCAATGAGCAGTTCTTC; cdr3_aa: CASSFPFPNEQFF
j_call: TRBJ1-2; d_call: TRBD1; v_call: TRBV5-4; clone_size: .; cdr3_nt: TGTGCCAGCAGCGTAGGGGGCAGGACAGGGGGCGTAGGCTACACCTTC; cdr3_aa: CASSVGGRTGGVGYTF
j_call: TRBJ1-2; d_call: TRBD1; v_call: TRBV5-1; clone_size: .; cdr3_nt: TGCGCCAGCAGCTTATCGACAGGGACTAGCGGCTACACCTTC; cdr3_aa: CASSLSTGTSGYTF